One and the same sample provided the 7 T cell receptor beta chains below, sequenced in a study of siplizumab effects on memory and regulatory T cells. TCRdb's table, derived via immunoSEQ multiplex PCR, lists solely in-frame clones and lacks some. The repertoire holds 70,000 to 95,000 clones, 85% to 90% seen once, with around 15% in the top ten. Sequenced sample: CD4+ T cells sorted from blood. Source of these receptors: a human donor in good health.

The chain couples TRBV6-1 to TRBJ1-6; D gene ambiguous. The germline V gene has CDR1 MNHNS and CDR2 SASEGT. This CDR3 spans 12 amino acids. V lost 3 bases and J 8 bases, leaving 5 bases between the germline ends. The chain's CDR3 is CASSDVYSPLHF. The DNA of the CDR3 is TGTGCCAGCAGTGACGTCTATTCACCCCTCCACTTT.

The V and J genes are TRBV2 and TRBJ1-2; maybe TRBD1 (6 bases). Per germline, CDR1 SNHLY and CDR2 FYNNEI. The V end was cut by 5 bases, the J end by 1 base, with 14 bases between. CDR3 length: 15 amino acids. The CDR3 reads CASSYRTDSNYGYTF. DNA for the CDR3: TGTGCCAGCAGTTATAGGACGGACAGTAACTATGGCTACACCTTC. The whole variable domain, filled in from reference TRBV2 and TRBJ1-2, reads EPEVTQTPSHQVTQMGQEVILRCVPISNHLYFYWYRQILGQKVEFLVSFYNNEISEKSEIFDDQFSVERPDGSNFTLKIRSTKLEDSAMYFCASSYRTDSNYGYTFGSGTRLTVV.

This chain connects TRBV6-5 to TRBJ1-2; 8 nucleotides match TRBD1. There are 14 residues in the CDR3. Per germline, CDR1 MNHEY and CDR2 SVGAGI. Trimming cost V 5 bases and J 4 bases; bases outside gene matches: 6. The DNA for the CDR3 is TGTGCCAGCAGTCGTGGACAGGGTGGCTATGGCTACACCTTC. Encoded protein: CASSRGQGGYGYTF.

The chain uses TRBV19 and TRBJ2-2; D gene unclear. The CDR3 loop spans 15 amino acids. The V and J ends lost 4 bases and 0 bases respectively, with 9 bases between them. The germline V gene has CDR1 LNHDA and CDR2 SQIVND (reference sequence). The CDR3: CASSNDGTNTGELFF. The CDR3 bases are TGTGCCAGTAGTAACGACGGAACGAACACCGGGGAGCTGTTTTTT.

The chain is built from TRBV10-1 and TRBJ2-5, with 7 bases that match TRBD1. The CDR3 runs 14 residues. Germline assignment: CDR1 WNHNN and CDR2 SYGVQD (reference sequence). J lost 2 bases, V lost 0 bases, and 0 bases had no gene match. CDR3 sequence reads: CASSESTGQETQYF. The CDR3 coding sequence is TGCGCCAGCAGTGAGTCGACAGGGCAAGAGACCCAGTACTTC.

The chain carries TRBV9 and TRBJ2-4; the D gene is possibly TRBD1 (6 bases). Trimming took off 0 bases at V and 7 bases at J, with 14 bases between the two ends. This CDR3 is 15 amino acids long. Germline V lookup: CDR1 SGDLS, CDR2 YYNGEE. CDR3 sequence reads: CASSVGRAQGNIQYF. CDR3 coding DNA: TGTGCCAGCAGCGTAGGGCGGGCCCAGGGGAACATTCAGTACTTC. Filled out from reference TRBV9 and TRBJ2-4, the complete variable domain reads DSGVTQTPKHLITATGQRVTLRCSPRSGDLSVYWYQQSLDQGLQFLIQYYNGEERAKGNILERFSAQQFPDLHSELNLSSLELGDSALYFCASSVGRAQGNIQYFGAGTRLSVL.

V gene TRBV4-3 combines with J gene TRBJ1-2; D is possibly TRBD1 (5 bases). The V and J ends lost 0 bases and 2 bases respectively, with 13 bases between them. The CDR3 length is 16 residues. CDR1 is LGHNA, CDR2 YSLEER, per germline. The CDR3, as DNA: TGCGCCAGCAGCCAAGATTTCGGCAGGGTAAACTATGGCTACACCTTC. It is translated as CASSQDFGRVNYGYTF.